This passage covers 7 T cell receptor beta chains from one sample sequenced in a study of OX40 agonist ivuxolimab in advanced cancers. Data came from immunoSEQ multiplex PCR; TCRdb stores just in-frame clones and leaves some out. The sample includes about 86,000 clones, less than 95% of them seen just once. Sequenced material: CD4+ or CD8+ T cells sorted from blood, taken in a trial of the OX40 agonist ivuxolimab. All receptors come from an adult with an advanced solid tumor such as melanoma, head and neck, liver or kidney cancer.

The chain couples TRBV29-1 to TRBJ2-7; TRBD2 agrees at 7 bases. CDR1 and CDR2 from the germline V gene are SQVTM and ANQGSEA. CDR3 length: 14 residues. V gave up 6 bases and J gave up 3 bases; unmatched junction bases: 11. CDR3 protein: CSVSSSGAFYEQYF. As DNA, the CDR3 is TGCAGCGTCTCCTCGAGCGGGGCCTTCTACGAGCAGTACTTC.

CDR3 sequence: CASTRLAGTYNEQFF. CDR3 DNA sequence: TGTGCCAGCACCAGACTAGCGGGGACGTACAATGAGCAGTTCTTC. This chain connects TRBV11-1 to TRBJ2-1; TRBD2 agrees at 11 bases. The trim removed 7 bases at V and 4 bases at J, leaving 6 bases unmatched. This CDR3 is 15 amino acids long. In germline, CDR1 is SGHAT, CDR2 FQDESV (reference sequence). Complete variable domain (other parts from reference TRBV11-1 and TRBJ2-1): EAEVAQSPRYKITEKSQAVAFWCDPISGHATLYWYRQILGQGPELLVQFQDESVVDDSQLPKDRFSAERLKGVDSTLKIQPAELGDSAMYLCASTRLAGTYNEQFFGPGTRLTVL.

The chain employs TRBV27 and TRBJ2-7; D may be TRBD1 (6 bases). The CDR3 spans 14 residues. Germline loops: CDR1 MNHEY, CDR2 SMNVEV (reference sequence). Trimming pared 3 bases from V and 5 bases from J, leaving 14 bases between. The CDR3 sequence: CASSFGGAVHEQYF. The CDR3 coding sequence is TGTGCCAGCAGTTTTGGGGGCGCGGTCCACGAGCAGTACTTC.

The V call is TRBV4-1, the J call TRBJ2-1; a possible D gene is TRBD1 (6 bases). The germline CDR1 and CDR2 sequences are MGHRA and YSYEKL. This CDR3 spans 16 amino acids. Trimming removed 4 bases at V and 4 bases at J, with 17 bases between. In DNA, the CDR3 is TGCGCCAGCAGCCCCCGACAGGACCTCGTTTACAATGAGCAGTTCTTC. Protein product: CASSPRQDLVYNEQFF.

This chain links TRBV28 with TRBJ2-7, with 8 positions matching TRBD1. The germline V gene has CDR1 MDHEN and CDR2 SYDVKM. The CDR3 extends over 15 amino acids. V lost 8 bases and J lost 4; bases outside the gene matches: 13. The CDR3 sequence is CASYSLGTGGYEQYF. CDR3 bases: TGTGCCAGCTACTCCCTAGGAACAGGGGGATACGAGCAGTACTTC.

The chain carries TRBV6-4 and TRBJ2-2, with D maybe TRBD2 (5 bases). Deletions cut 2 bases from V and 3 bases from J, with 7 bases between. This CDR3 contains 14 residues. Germline V gene lookup returns CDR1 MRHNA and CDR2 SNTAGT. CDR3 region: CASSDGRDTGELFF. CDR3 nucleotides: TGTGCCAGCAGTGACGGGCGGGACACCGGGGAGCTGTTTTTT.

The CDR3 loop is CASSLGGLGHEQFF. The CDR3 DNA is TGTGCCAGCAGCCTCGGGGGGCTGGGACATGAGCAGTTCTTC. The J gene is TRBJ2-1, the V gene TRBV2; weak D call: TRBD2 (7 bases). V was clipped by 6 bases and J by 8 bases, with 17 bases between them. Germline V CDR1 and CDR2: SNHLY, FYNNEI. The length of the CDR3 is 14 residues.